This TCR beta chain was sequenced during a study of cytomegalovirus exposure and HLA in healthy donors (dated by TCRdb to the late 2010s). Notes on the research overall: In an earlier analysis of about 560 of the donors, roughly 300 Gb of sequence data and 90 million to 130 million unique TCR beta sequences from about 179 million T cells were reported. An early release covering roughly 580 HLA-typed donors comprised about 320 gigabases of sequencing data and tens of millions of unique TCR sequences. Of the 300 to 450 genotyped donors, 65% to 90% fell in the genetic ancestry cluster associated with self-reported Caucasian donors. The study aimed to test whether cataloging public T cell receptors could reveal signatures of past pathogen exposure. Using immunosequencing, the study profiled T cell repertoires from 640 or so subjects and related those repertoires to cytomegalovirus serostatus. In addition to the first cohort of 666 subjects, a separate validation cohort of 100 to 150 different subjects was used. The study combined high-throughput TCR immunosequencing, statistical association of individual TCRs with disease status, and machine learning to predict cytomegalovirus infection status. In a later analysis, previously published TCR beta repertoires from roughly 710 donors were re-analyzed and high-resolution HLA genotyping was added so that TCR occurrence patterns could be studied. Rather than drawing on any new phenotypic data, the later analysis identified candidate immune exposures from TCR beta sequences and the way those sequences occurred across donors. An earlier analysis of roughly 600 of the donors used high-throughput TCR beta sequencing to judge whether each TCR beta V gene segment behaved as functional or pseudogenic. Alongside the repertoire data, information on donor age, sex, ethnicity and CMV serostatus was compiled. A later genetic analysis used genome-wide SNP genotypes for about three fifths of the 666 donors, treating that subset as a discovery cohort. All discovery cohort repertoires had been generated using a single sequencing platform. Both class I and class II loci were covered by HLA typing, at four-digit resolution. The number of donors typed differed by locus, with about 629-630 for A, B, C, DRB1 and DQB1, more than 500 for DQA1, 600 to 610 for DPA1, and about 450 for DPB1. Several DR-DQ haplotypes were treated as single units for association and clustering because of strong linkage in the cohort. On average, about 240,000 unique TCR beta nucleotide sequences were sequenced per donor among 398 genotyped donors of the cohort, with 15% to 20% of those sequences being non-productive. General findings and caveats noted by the study authors: According to a later analysis, TCR association rates differed among HLA loci, with DRB1 alleles showing the most associated TCRs and HLA-C alleles showing the fewest. It was suggested by the authors that the approach could potentially be generalized to other disease states and immunological phenotypes. CMV serostatus was the only immune exposure information available for the cohort. While some public TCRs were present in many individuals, most TCR sequences turned up only very rarely across donors. Strong co-occurrence of HLA alleles, especially DR and DQ, made assigning TCR associations to individual alleles difficult. According to a later genetic analysis, donors in an Asian-associated ancestry cluster had fewer N-insertions in productive TCRs than the approximately 630-donor mean. In both the original and validation cohorts, the classifier was reported to diagnose cytomegalovirus status with high specificity and sensitivity. Three of the identified cytomegalovirus-associated TCR beta chains were confirmed in vitro to be specific for cytomegalovirus antigens. A total of about 150 TCR beta chains were listed by the study as associated with cytomegalovirus. A further reported finding was that TCR beta sequences accurately predicted the HLA-A and HLA-B alleles for most subjects in the first cohort. Because counts were too low, 15 or so rarely observed V segments, including chromosome 9 orphons, were excluded from the earlier analysis of roughly 580 of the donors. A later analysis found that most CMV-associated TCR beta chains appeared HLA-restricted, with HLA associations seemingly driven largely by CMV exposure. Correlated functional status among segregating V segments might be attributable to linkage disequilibrium, but an unknown experimental factor could not be ruled out. In an earlier analysis of 587 of the donors, most TCR beta V segments appeared in productive rearrangements about 87% or about 30% of the time, broadly matching IMGT annotations. In a later analysis, HLA-associated TCR beta chains showed more clonal expansion and lower generation probabilities than non-associated chains that were equally common. Presence/absence analyses assumed roughly uniform sequencing depth across donors, an assumption that may not hold. In a later analysis, about 16,000 TCR beta sequences were associated with specific HLA alleles at a false discovery rate of 0.05. A cluster of highly shared sequence variants was judged likely to represent a technical artifact of the sequencing pipeline. Because HLA typing was unavailable for some donors at each locus, only the typed subset was used in association tests. The 87-base-pair reads could not distinguish some IMGT-functional V segments, including TRBV6-2 and TRBV6-3, so those segments were excluded. V-gene and J-gene trimming of TCR beta chains was associated with a missense DCLRE1C variant in a later genetic analysis, and the association was replicated in an independent cohort. Only TCR beta chains were sequenced in this cohort, and the absence of alpha or paired-chain data limited detectable features. A later analysis reported that several top co-occurrence clusters appeared linked to parvovirus B19, influenza, CMV and Epstein-Barr virus.

A note on this clone: No antigen is known for it. Base qualities are not at hand, and no much larger clone is one base apart.

V is cut by 4 bases and J by 6 bases, and the space between the germline ends is 15 bases. According to the germline V gene, CDR1 reads MGHRA and CDR2 reads YSYEKL. The CDR3 runs 15 residues from the cysteine to the phenylalanine. The DNA shown is the 45-base CDR3, in frame from base 1. Library preparation employed the immunoSEQ multiplex PCR assay. For the multiplex PCR, a mixture combining 60 forward primers for TCR Vbeta segments and 13 reverse primers for TCR Jbeta segments was used. Amplification of the CDR3 region of rearranged TCR beta genes was performed with a multiplex PCR assay on genomic DNA. The amplified TCR beta libraries were sequenced on the Illumina HiSeq System as 87-base-pair reads. In the authors' own workflow: In a later analysis, around 80 million unique TCR beta chains were counted across the roughly 610 repertoires, and roughly 11 million of these chains were shared by at least two donors. Raw reads were error-corrected and collapsed into unique sequences by a nearest-neighbor algorithm in which closely related sequences were merged to remove PCR and sequencing errors. To assign V, D and J gene segments, CDR3 sequences were aligned to IMGT reference sequences. Each retained sequence needed at least a six-nucleotide match to both a V gene segment and a J gene segment. Rearrangements were classified as productive when the CDR3 lacked stop codons and remained in frame with V and J, and all other rearrangements were classified as non-productive. Following IMGT convention, CDR3 was defined as the stretch from the second conserved V-encoded cysteine up to the conserved J-encoded phenylalanine. The earlier analysis of more than 450 of the donors excluded sequences that lacked an unambiguous match to a single V gene segment. In an earlier analysis of some 590 of the donors, a V segment was called functional when productive rearrangements were above 56.7%, and segregating when the standard deviation between donors exceeded 5%. A statistical classification framework was built to diagnose cytomegalovirus status from the catalog of TCR beta chain sequences. V and J gene assignment, in a later analysis, came from comparing TCR nucleotide sequences with IMGT/GENE-DB human TR gene sequences. The TCRdist pipeline was used in a later analysis to assign CDR3 sequences and most-parsimonious VDJ recombination scenarios. In a later analysis, each TCR beta chain was defined by its CDR3 amino acid sequence together with its V-gene family, and reads without a unique V-gene family were excluded. A later analysis removed over 500 highly shared, low-generation-probability nucleotide sequences to deal with suspected cross-contamination and a sequencing artifact. In a later analysis, a clonal expansion index for each public chain was calculated from normalized within-repertoire ranks of inferred template counts. Generation probabilities in a later analysis came from a VDJ recombination model fitted to out-of-frame rearrangements, and those results were checked against IGoR. Hypergeometric tests were used in a later analysis to score TCR-TCR, TCR-HLA and TCR-CMV co-occurrence, with a repertoire-size bias correction applied to the TCR pairs. In a later analysis, false discovery rates were estimated by permuting HLA or CMV assignments 20 times. In a later analysis, co-occurring TCRs were grouped with DBSCAN, and TCRdist sequence similarity was added when clustering was performed within HLA-allele-positive subsets. Co-occurrence clustering excluded repertoires with fewer than 30,000 or more than 120,000 public chains, plus five with anomalous nucleotide sharing. The table was pulled from immuneACCESS by TCRdb, which kept in-frame rearrangements only. Such tables lose some clones; where checked, under half of the loss comes from unresolved V genes, and the rest has no known cause. The DNA gave D and trimming, while V, J and clone size come from that table. For this sample the table gives about 57,000 clones, of which roughly four fifths were detected only once. Approximately 4% of the sample is in the top ten clones.

The cohort comprised fewer than 700 healthy bone marrow donors. At the time of sampling, every cohort member was nominally healthy, though immune exposures that went unrecorded were likely present. The donor was CMV seronegative and belonged to the group of several hundred seronegative cohort members. Every donor gave a peripheral blood sample, and the peripheral blood mononuclear cells from that sample were used for TCR beta sequencing. Genomic DNA was extracted from the blood cell samples with the Qiagen DNeasy Blood Extraction Kit. The chain employs TRBV4-1 and TRBJ2-2; the D region possibly corresponds to TRBD2 (6 bases align). This sequence originates from a man in his thirties or forties in good health and CMV-seronegative. The specimen sequenced was PBMCs. The nucleotide sequence reads TGCGCCAGCAGCCGCGGGATCCCTAGTGCCGGGGAGCTGTTTTTT. This yields the protein CASSRGIPSAGELFF.